The 12 T cell receptor beta chains listed next were all sequenced from one sample in a study of T cell clones after liver transplantation. The data were produced by immunoSEQ multiplex PCR, yet TCRdb's version contains in-frame clones alone and is incomplete. The table lists 75,000 to 95,000 clones, approximately 80% of them singletons. The source was CD4+ T cells from blood, collected less than 50 months after liver transplant. The receptors come from a human patient who received a liver transplant. Some T cells could come from the graft donor.

The V gene is TRBV14, the J gene TRBJ1-4; D is unclear. Trimming cost V 1 base and J 8 bases, with 14 bases left between them. Looked up from germline, CDR1 is SGHDN and CDR2 is FVKESK. The CDR3 spans 15 residues. The CDR3 sequence: CASSQVRGSGEKLFF. DNA of the CDR3: TGTGCCAGCAGCCAAGTTCGAGGGTCGGGGGAAAAACTGTTTTTT.

The V gene is TRBV10-3, the J gene TRBJ2-7, with 16 nucleotides matching TRBD2. CDR3 size: 19 residues. The trim removed 0 bases at V and 8 bases at J, leaving 13 bases unmatched. Germline CDR1 reads ENHRY; CDR2 reads SYGVKD. Written as DNA, the CDR3 is TGTGCCATCAGTGAGTCCGGGACTAGCGGGGGGGCGTCGTGGGGTAAGCAGTACTTC. Protein sequence: CAISESGTSGGASWGKQYF.

The J gene is TRBJ2-5, the V gene TRBV5-1; no clear D gene. CDR1 is SGHRS, CDR2 YFSETQ, per germline. Trimming pared 9 bases from V and 2 bases from J, leaving 17 bases between. The CDR3 consists of 14 residues. CDR3 sequence (DNA): TGCGCCAAAGGTAGGGCAAAAAAGCAAGAGACCCAGTACTTC. Translated: CAKGRAKKQETQYF. Based on the CDR3 plus reference TRBV5-1 and TRBJ2-5, the full variable domain is KAGVTQTPRYLIKTRGQQVTLSCSPISGHRSVSWYQQTPGQGLQFLFEYFSETQRNKGNFPGRFSGRQFSNSRSEMNVSTLELGDSALYLCAKGRAKKQETQYFGPGTRLLVL.

The chain joins TRBV30 to TRBJ2-7; TRBD2 aligns across 13 bases. Germline V gene data show CDR1 as GTSNPN and CDR2 as SVGIG (reference sequence). Trimming removed 2 bases from V and 2 bases from J; junction bases left unmatched: 9. This CDR3 spans 17 amino acids. As DNA, the CDR3 is TGTGCCTGGAGTCGGACTAGCGGGAGTCTCTCCCCCTACGAGCAGTACTTC. Translated, it gives CAWSRTSGSLSPYEQYF.

The CDR3 sequence: CASSVEGSQPQHF. The CDR3 region has the DNA TGTGCCAGCAGTGTTGAGGGCAGTCAGCCCCAGCATTTT. The chain recombines TRBV2 with TRBJ1-5, with unresolved D. The CDR3 extends over 13 amino acids. Trimming pared 4 bases from V and 6 bases from J, leaving 10 bases between. The germline V gene has CDR1 SNHLY and CDR2 FYNNEI.

Only one count was recorded for this clone. J is TRBJ2-5 and V is TRBV29-1; weak D call: TRBD1 (7 bases). Per germline, CDR1 SQVTM and CDR2 ANQGSEA. The CDR3 extends over 12 amino acids. CDR3 sequence: CGGGTAQETQYF. CDR3 coding DNA: TGCGGAGGGGGGACAGCCCAAGAGACCCAGTACTTC.

This chain links TRBV7-9 with TRBJ2-7; D not resolved. The germline V and J ends were trimmed by 5 bases and 5 bases, with 16 bases remaining between them. Germline CDR1 is SEHNR and CDR2 is FQNEAQ (reference sequence). There are 14 residues in the CDR3. CDR3 protein: CASSLSDGLNEQYF. In DNA, the CDR3 is TGTGCCAGCAGCCTCTCCGACGGTCTGAACGAGCAGTACTTC.

The CDR3 DNA is TGTGCCAGCAGTGAAGCGCGGCAGCTGGGGGAAAAACTGTTTTTT. Its translation: CASSEARQLGEKLFF. The rearrangement links TRBV2 to TRBJ1-4; D ambiguous. The V end was cut by 0 bases, the J end by 8 bases, with 13 bases between. The CDR3 consists of 15 residues. Per the germline V gene, CDR1 is SNHLY and CDR2 is FYNNEI.

The V gene is TRBV7-2, the J gene TRBJ2-7; TRBD2 aligns across 10 bases. The CDR3 contains 14 residues. Germline CDR1 and CDR2: SGHTA and FQGNSA. V shed 3 bases and J 12 bases; nucleotides not matched to a gene: 11. The CDR3 protein is CASSLGLASPVWYF. The CDR3 DNA reads TGTGCCAGCAGCTTGGGACTAGCGAGTCCAGTCTGGTACTTC. Looking up the rest from reference TRBV7-2 and TRBJ2-7 gives the full variable domain: GAGVSQSPSNKVTEKGKDVELRCDPISGHTALYWYRQSLGQGLEFLIYFQGNSAPDKSGLPSDRFSAERTGGSVSTLTIQRTQQEDSAVYLCASSLGLASPVWYFGPGTRLTVT.

V and J are TRBV2 and TRBJ1-4; TRBD1 aligns across 7 bases. This CDR3 contains 13 residues. Germline values: CDR1 SNHLY, CDR2 FYNNEI. V lost 4 bases to trimming and J lost 8 bases; unmatched junction nucleotides: 4. Here the CDR3 reads CASSVRDSEKLFF. The CDR3 region has the DNA TGTGCCAGCAGTGTTAGGGACAGCGAAAAACTGTTTTTT.

The CDR3 coding sequence is TGCGCCAGCAGTGAGGGGGCAGGGACTGGAAACACCATATATTTT. It translates to CASSEGAGTGNTIYF. This sequence joins TRBV10-2 and TRBJ1-3, with a possible D match to TRBD1 (5 bases). Trimming removed 2 bases from V and 2 bases from J, with 10 bases in between. The CDR3 totals 15 residues. Per the germline V gene, CDR1 is WSHSY and CDR2 is SAAADI.

CDR3 coding DNA: TGCGCCAGCAGCCATAACACTGAAGCTTTCTTT. Translation gives CASSHNTEAFF. The V gene is TRBV4-3, the J gene TRBJ1-1; no definite D call. There are 11 residues in the CDR3. Trimming stripped 3 bases from V and 2 bases from J, with 1 base between. The germline V gene has CDR1 LGHNA and CDR2 YSLEER.